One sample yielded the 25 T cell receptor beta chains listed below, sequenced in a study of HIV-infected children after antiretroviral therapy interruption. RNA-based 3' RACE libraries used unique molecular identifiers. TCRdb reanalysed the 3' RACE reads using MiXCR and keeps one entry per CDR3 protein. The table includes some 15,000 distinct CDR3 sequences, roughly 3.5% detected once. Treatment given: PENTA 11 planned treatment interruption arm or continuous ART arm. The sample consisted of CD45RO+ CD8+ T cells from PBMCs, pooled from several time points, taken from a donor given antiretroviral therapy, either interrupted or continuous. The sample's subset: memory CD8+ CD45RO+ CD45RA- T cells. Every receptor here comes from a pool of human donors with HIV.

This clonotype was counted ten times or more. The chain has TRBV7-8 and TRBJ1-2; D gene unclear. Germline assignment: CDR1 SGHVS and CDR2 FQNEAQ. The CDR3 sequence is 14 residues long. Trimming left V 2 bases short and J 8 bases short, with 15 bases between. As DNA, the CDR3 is TGTGCCAGCAGCTTAAAGGCGCCAGTGGAAGGCTACACCTTC. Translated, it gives CASSLKAPVEGYTF.

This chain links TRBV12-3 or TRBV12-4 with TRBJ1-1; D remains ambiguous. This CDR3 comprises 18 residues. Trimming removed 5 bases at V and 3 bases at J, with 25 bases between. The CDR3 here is CASSLSHRAGSGYTEAFF. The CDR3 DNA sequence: TGTGCCAGCAGTCTCTCCCACCGAGCGGGGAGTGGATACACTGAAGCTTTCTTT.

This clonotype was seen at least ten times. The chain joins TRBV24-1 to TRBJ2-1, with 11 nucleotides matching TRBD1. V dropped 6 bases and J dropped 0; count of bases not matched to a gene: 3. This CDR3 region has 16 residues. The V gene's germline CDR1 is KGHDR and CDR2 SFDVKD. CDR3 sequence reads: CATSPGTGGSYNEQFF. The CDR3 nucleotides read TGTGCCACCAGTCCCGGGACAGGGGGCTCCTACAATGAGCAGTTCTTC.

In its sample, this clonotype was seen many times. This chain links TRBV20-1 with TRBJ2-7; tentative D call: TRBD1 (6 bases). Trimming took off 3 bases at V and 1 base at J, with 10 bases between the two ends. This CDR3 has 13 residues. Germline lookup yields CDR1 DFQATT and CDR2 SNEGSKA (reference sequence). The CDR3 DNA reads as TGCAGTGCTAGGTACAGGGAGTCCTACGAGCAGTACTTC. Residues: CSARYRESYEQYF.

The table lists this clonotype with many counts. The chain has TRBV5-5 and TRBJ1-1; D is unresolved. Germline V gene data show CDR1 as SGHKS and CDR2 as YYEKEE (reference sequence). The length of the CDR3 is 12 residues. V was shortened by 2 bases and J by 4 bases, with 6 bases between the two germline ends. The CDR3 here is CASSFYRTEAFF. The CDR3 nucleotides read TGTGCCAGCAGCTTTTACCGCACTGAAGCTTTCTTT.

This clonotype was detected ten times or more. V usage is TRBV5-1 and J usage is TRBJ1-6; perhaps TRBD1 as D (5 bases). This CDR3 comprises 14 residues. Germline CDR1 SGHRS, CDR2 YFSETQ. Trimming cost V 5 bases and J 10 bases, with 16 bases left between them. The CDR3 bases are TGCGCCAGCAGAGAACAGGACCAAAAGTCACCCCTCCACTTT. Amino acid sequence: CASREQDQKSPLHF.

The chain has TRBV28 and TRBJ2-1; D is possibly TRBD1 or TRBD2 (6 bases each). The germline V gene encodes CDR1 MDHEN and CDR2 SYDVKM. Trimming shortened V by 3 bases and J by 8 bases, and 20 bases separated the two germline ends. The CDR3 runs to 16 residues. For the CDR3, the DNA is TGTGCCAGCAGTTTTGGAGGGACAACGGGGCTGGATGAGCAGTTCTTC. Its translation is CASSFGGTTGLDEQFF. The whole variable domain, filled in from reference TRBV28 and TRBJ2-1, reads DVKVTQSSRYLVKRTGEKVFLECVQDMDHENMFWYRQDPGLGLRLIYFSYDVKMKEKGDIPEGYSVSREKKERFSLILESASTNQTSMYLCASSFGGTTGLDEQFFGPGTRLTVL.

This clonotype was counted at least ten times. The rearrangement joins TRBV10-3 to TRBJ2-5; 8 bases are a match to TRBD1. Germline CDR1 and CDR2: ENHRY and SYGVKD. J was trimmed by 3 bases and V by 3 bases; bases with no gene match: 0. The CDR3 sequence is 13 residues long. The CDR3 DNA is TGTGCCATCAGTGAACAGGGGGAAGAGACCCAGTACTTC. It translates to CAISEQGEETQYF.

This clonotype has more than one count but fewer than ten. The CDR3 nucleotides are TGTGCCAGCAGTCCCATGGGGTCTAGCGGGGGAGCAGATACGCAGTATTTT. Translation gives CASSPMGSSGGADTQYF. The V gene is TRBV4-2, the J gene TRBJ2-3; the match to TRBD2 covers 10 bases. Germline assignment: CDR1 LGHNA and CDR2 YNFKEQ. The CDR3 runs to 17 residues. J gave up 4 bases and V 6 bases, and 13 bases lay outside the gene matches.

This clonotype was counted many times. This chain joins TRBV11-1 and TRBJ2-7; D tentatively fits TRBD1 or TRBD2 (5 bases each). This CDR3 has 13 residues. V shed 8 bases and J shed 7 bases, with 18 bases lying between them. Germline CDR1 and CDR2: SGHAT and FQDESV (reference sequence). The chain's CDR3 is CASLPFSGTEQYF. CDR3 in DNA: TGTGCCAGCTTACCCTTTTCCGGGACGGAGCAGTACTTC.

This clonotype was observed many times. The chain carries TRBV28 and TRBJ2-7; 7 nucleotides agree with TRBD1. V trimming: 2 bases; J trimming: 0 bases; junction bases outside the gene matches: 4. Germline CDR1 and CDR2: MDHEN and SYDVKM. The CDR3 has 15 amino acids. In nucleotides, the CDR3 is TGTGCCAGCAGTTTAGAAGGGGACAGCTCCTACGAGCAGTACTTC. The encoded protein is CASSLEGDSSYEQYF.

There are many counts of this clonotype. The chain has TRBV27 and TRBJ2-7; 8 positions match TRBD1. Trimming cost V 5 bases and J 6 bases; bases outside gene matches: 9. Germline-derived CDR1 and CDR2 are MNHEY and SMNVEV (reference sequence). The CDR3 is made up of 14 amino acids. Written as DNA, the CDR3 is TGTGCCAGCAGTCCTTCGACAGGGGTCAGCGAGCAGTACTTC. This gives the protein CASSPSTGVSEQYF.

CDR3 coding DNA: TGTGCCAGCATCTTGACAGGGCCCACCGGACCCCAGCATTTT. Translated: CASILTGPTGPQHF. The genes are TRBV28 and TRBJ1-5; 7 positions match TRBD1. This CDR3 contains 14 residues. J lost 10 bases, V lost 7 bases, and 13 bases had no gene match. The germline V gene encodes CDR1 MDHEN and CDR2 SYDVKM.

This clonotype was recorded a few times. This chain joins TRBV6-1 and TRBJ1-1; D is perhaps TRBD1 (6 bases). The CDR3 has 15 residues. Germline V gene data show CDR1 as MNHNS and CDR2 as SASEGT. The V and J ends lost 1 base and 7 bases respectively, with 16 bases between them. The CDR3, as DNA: TGTGCCAGCAGTGAAGTTGCGACAGGCACTTATGAAGCTTTCTTT. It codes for CASSEVATGTYEAFF.

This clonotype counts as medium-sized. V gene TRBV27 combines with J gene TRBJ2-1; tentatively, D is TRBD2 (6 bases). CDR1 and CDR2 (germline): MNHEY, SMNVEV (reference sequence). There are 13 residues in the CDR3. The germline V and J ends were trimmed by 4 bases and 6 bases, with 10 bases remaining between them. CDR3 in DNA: TGTGCCAGCAGTTGGCAGGGAGGCAATGAGCAGTTCTTC. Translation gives CASSWQGGNEQFF.

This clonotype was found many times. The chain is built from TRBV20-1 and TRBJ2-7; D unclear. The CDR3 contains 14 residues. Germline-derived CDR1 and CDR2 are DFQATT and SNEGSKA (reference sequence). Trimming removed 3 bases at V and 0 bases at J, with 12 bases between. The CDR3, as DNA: TGCAGTGCTAGTGGTCTAACCGTCTCCTACGAGCAGTACTTC. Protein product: CSASGLTVSYEQYF.

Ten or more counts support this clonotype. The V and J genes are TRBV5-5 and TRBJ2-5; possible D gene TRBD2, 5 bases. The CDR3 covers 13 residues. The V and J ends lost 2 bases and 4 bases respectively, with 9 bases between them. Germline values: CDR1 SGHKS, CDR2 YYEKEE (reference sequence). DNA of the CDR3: TGTGCCAGCAGCTTTATGGGGAGAGAGACCCAGTACTTC. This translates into CASSFMGRETQYF. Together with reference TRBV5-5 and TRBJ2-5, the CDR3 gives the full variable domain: DAGVTQSPTHLIKTRGQQVTLRCSPISGHKSVSWYQQVLGQGPQFIFQYYEKEERGRGNFPDRFSARQFPNYSSELNVNALLLGDSALYLCASSFMGRETQYFGPGTRLLVL.

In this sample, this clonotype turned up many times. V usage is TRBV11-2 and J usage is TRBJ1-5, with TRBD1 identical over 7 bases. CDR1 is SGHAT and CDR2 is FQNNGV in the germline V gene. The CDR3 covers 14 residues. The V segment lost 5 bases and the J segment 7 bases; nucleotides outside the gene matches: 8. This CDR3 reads CASSVSGGGQPQHF. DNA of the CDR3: TGTGCCAGCAGCGTATCAGGGGGAGGGCAGCCCCAGCATTTT.

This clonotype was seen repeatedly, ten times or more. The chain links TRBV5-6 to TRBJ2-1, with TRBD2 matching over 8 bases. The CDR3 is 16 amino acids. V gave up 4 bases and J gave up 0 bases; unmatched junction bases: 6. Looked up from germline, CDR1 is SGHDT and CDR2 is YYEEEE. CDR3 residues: CASSGSGASSYNEQFF. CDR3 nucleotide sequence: TGTGCCAGCAGCGGTAGCGGGGCGAGCTCCTACAATGAGCAGTTCTTC.

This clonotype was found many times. CDR3 nucleotides: TGCAGTGCTCCTATCGATGCGGGGGGGCCCTACGAGCAGTACTTC. Encoded protein: CSAPIDAGGPYEQYF. The rearrangement links TRBV20-1 to TRBJ2-7; 9 positions agree with TRBD2. The CDR3 runs to 15 residues. J was trimmed by 2 bases and V by 5 bases; bases with no gene match: 10. Per germline, CDR1 DFQATT and CDR2 SNEGSKA (reference sequence).

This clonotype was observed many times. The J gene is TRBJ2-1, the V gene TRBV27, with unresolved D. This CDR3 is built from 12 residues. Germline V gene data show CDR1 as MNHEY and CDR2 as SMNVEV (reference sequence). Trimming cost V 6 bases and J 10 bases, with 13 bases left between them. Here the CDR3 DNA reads TGTGCCAGCAGCACCGCGTTTGGGGAGCAGTTCTTC. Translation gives CASSTAFGEQFF.

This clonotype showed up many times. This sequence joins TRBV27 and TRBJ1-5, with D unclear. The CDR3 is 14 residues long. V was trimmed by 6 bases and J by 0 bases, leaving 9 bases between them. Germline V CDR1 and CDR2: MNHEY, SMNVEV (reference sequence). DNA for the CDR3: TGTGCCAGCAGCTCAACTTCTAGCAATCAGCCCCAGCATTTT. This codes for CASSSTSSNQPQHF.

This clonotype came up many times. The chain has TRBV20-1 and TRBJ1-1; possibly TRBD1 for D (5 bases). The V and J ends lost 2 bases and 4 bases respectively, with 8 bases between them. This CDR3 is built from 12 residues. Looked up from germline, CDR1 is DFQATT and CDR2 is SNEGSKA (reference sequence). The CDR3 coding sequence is TGCAGTGCTAGAACCAGGGTCACTGAAGCTTTCTTT. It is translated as CSARTRVTEAFF.

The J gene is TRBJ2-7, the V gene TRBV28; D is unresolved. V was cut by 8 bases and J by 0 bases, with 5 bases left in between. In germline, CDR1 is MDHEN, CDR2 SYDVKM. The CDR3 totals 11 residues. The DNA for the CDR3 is TGTGCCAGCGGGCTCTCCTACGAGCAGTACTTC. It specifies CASGLSYEQYF.

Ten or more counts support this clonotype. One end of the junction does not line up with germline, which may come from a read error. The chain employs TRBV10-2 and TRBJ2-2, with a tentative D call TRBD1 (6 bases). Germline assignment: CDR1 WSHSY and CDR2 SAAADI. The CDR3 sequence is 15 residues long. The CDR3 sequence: CASSKSGHHTGELFF. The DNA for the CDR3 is TGCGCCAGCAGTAAGTCGGGACACCACACCGGGGAGCTGTTTTTT.